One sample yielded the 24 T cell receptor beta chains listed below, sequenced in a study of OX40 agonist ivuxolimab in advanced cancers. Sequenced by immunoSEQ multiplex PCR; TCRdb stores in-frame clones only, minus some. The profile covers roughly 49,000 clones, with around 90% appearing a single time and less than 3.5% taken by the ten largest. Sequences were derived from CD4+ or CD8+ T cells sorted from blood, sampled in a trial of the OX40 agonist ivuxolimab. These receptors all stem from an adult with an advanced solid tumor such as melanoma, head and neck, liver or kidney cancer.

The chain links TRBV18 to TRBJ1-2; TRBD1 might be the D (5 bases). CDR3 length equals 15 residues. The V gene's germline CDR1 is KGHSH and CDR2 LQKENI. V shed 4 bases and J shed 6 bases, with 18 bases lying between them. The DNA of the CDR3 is TGTGCCAGCTCACTCTACTCCGGGACGGGCGATGGCTACACCTTC. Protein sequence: CASSLYSGTGDGYTF.

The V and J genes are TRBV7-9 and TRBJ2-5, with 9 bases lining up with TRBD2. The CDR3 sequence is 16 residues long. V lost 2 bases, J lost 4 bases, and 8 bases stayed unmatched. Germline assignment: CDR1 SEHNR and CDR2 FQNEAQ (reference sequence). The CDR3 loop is CASSLSLSGSPETQYF. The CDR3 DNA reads TGTGCCAGCAGCTTATCCCTTAGCGGGAGCCCAGAGACCCAGTACTTC.

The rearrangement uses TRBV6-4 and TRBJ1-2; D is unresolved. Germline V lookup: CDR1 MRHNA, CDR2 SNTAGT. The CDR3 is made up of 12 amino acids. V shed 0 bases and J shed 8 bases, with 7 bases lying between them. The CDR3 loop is CASSDSNRGYTF. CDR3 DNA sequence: TGTGCCAGCAGTGACTCGAATCGGGGCTACACCTTC.

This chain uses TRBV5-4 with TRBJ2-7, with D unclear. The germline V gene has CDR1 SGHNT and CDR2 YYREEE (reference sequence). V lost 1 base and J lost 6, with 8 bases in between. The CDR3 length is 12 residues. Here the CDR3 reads CASSLNGFEQYF. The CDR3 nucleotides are TGTGCCAGCAGCTTGAATGGTTTCGAGCAGTACTTC. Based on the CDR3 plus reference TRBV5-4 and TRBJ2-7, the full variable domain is ETGVTQSPTHLIKTRGQQVTLRCSSQSGHNTVSWYQQALGQGPQFIFQYYREEENGRGNFPPRFSGLQFPNYSSELNVNALELDDSALYLCASSLNGFEQYFGPGTRLTVT.

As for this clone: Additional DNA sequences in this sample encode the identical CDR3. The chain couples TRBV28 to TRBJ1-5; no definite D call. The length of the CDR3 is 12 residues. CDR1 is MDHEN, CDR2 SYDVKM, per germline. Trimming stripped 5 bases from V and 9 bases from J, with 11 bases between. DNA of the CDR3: TGTGCCAGCAGTCAACTCCGGGGGCCCCAGCATTTT. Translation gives CASSQLRGPQHF.

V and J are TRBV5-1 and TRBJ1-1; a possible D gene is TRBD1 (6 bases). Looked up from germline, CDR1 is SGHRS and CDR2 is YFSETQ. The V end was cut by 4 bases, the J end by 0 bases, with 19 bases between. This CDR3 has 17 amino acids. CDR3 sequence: CASSREGGPYMNTEAFF. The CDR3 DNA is TGCGCCAGCAGCCGCGAGGGGGGGCCTTACATGAACACTGAAGCTTTCTTT.

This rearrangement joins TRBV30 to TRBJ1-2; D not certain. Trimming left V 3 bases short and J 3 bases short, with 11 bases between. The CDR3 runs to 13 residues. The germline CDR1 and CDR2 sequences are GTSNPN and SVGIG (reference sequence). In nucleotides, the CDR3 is TGTGCCTGGAGGGGGTGGCCGGACTATGGCTACACCTTC. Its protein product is CAWRGWPDYGYTF.

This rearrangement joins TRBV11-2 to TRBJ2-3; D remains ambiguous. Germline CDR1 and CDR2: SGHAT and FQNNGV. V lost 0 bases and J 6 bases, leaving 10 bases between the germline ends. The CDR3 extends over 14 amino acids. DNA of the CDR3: TGTGCCAGCAGCTTAGATTTAGCCCCCGATACGCAGTATTTT. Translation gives CASSLDLAPDTQYF.

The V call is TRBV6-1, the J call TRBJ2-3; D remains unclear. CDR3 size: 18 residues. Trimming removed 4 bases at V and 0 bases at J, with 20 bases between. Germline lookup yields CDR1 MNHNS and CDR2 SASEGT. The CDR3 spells CASSARRTPLTSTDTQYF. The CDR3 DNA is TGTGCCAGCAGTGCCCGACGGACGCCCCTCACTAGCACAGATACGCAGTATTTT.

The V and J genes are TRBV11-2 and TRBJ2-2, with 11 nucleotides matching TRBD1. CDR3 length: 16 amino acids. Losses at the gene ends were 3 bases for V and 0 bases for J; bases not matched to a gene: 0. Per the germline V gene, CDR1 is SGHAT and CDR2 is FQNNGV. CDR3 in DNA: TGTGCCAGCAGCTTGGGACAGGGGGCGAACACCGGGGAGCTGTTTTTT. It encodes CASSLGQGANTGELFF.

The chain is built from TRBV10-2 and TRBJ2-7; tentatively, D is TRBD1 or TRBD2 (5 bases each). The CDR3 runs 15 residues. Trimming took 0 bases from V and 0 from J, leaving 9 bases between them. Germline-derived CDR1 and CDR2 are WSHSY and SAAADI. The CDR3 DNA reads TGCGCCAGCAGTGAGTCGCCAGGGAGCTCCTACGAGCAGTACTTC. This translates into CASSESPGSSYEQYF.

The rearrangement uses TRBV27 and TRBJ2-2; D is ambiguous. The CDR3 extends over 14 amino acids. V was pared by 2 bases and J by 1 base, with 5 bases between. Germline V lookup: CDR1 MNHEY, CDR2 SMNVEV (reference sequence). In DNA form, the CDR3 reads TGTGCCAGCAGTTTAGTAGTGAACACCGGGGAGCTGTTTTTT. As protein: CASSLVVNTGELFF.

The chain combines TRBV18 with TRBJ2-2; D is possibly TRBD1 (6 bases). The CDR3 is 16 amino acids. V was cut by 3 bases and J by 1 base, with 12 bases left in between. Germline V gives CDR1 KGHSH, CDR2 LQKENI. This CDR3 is CASSPRGAVNTGELFF. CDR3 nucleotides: TGTGCCAGCTCACCCAGGGGAGCGGTGAACACCGGGGAGCTGTTTTTT.

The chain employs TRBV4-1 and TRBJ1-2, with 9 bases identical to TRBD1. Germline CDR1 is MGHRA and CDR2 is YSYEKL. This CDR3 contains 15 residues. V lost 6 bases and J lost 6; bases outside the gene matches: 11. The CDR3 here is CASSIPGQGIHGYTF. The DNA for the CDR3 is TGCGCCAGCAGTATACCGGGACAGGGCATCCATGGCTACACCTTC.

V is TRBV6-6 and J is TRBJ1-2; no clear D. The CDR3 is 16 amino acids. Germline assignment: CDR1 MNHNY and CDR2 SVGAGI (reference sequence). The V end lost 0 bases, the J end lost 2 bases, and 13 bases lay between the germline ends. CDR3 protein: CASSYSNPATNYGYTF. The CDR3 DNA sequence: TGTGCCAGCAGTTACTCGAACCCCGCGACCAACTATGGCTACACCTTC.

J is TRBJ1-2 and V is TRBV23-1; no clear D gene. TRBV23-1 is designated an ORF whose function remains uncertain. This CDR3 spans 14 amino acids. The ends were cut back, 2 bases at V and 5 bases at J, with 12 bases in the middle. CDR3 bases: TGCGCCAGCAGTCAAAGGCCGCCGAGGTATGGCTACACCTTC. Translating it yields CASSQRPPRYGYTF.

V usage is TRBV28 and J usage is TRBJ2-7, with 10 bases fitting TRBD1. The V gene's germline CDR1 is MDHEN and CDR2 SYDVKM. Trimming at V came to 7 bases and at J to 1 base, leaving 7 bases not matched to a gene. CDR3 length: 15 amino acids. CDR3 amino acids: CASNDRDRGSYEQYF. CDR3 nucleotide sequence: TGTGCCAGCAATGACCGGGACAGGGGATCCTACGAGCAGTACTTC.

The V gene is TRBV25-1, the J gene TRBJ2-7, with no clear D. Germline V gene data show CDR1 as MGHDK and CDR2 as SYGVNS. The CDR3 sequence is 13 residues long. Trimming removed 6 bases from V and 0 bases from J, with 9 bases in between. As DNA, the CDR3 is TGTGCCAGCAGCCAAAGTTTCTCCTACGAGCAGTACTTC. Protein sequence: CASSQSFSYEQYF.

This CDR3 reads CASSAVPGTGSYEQYF. DNA of the CDR3: TGTGCCAGCAGCGCTGTCCCCGGGACAGGGTCCTACGAGCAGTACTTC. The chain employs TRBV28 and TRBJ2-7, with 9 bases fitting TRBD1. The V gene end was trimmed by 6 bases and the J gene end by 1 base; junction bases not matched to a gene: 10. Germline CDR1 is MDHEN and CDR2 is SYDVKM. CDR3 length: 16 residues. The full variable domain, in which reference TRBV28 and TRBJ2-7 provide the parts outside the CDR3, is DVKVTQSSRYLVKRTGEKVFLECVQDMDHENMFWYRQDPGLGLRLIYFSYDVKMKEKGDIPEGYSVSREKKERFSLILESASTNQTSMYLCASSAVPGTGSYEQYFGPGTRLTVT.

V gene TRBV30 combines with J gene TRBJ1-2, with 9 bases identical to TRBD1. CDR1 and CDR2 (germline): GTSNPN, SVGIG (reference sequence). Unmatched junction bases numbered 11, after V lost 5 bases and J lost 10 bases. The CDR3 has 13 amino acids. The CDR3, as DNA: TGTGCCTGGTGCCCCGGGACAGGGTCCTTCTACACCTTC. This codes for CAWCPGTGSFYTF. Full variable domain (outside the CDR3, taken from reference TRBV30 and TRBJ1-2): SQTIHQWPATLVQPVGSPLSLECTVEGTSNPNLYWYRQAAGRGLQLLFYSVGIGQISSEVPQNLSASRPQDRQFILSSKKLLLSDSGFYLCAWCPGTGSFYTFGSGTRLTVV.

CDR3 sequence (DNA): TGTGCCAGCAGCTTTGAGACAGGGGCAACTAATGAAAAACTGTTTTTT. It encodes CASSFETGATNEKLFF. The chain recombines TRBV11-2 with TRBJ1-4; 8 bases map to TRBD1. The V segment lost 3 bases and the J segment 0 bases; nucleotides outside the gene matches: 3. The CDR3 contains 16 residues. The germline CDR1 and CDR2 sequences are SGHAT and FQNNGV.

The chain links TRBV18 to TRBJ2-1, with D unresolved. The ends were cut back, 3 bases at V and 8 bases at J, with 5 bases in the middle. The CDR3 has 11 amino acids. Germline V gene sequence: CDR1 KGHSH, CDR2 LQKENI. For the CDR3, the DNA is TGTGCCAGCTCACCTAGGGATGAGCAGTTCTTC. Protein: CASSPRDEQFF.

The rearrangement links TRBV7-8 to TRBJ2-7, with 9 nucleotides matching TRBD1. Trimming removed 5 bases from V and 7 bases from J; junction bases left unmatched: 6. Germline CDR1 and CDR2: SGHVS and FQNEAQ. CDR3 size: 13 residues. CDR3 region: CASSPGQGWEQYF. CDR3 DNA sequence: TGTGCCAGCAGCCCGGGACAGGGCTGGGAGCAGTACTTC.

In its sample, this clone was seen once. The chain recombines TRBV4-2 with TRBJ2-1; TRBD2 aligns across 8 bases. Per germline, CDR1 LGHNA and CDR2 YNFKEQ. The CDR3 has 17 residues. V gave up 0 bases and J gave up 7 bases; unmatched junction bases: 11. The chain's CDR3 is CASSQDSGGPPGNEQFF. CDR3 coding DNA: TGTGCCAGCAGCCAAGACAGCGGGGGCCCCCCGGGAAATGAGCAGTTCTTC.